This T cell receptor (beta chain) emerged from a study of blood T cell repertoires in COVID-19. About the study: The cDNA or gDNA used as material had been derived from T cells, B-cell-depleted T cells, or PBMCs.

Participant-reported clinical history was the basis for cohort assignment. The CDR3 totals 13 residues. Germline-derived CDR1 and CDR2 are LNHDA and SQIVND (reference sequence). V was trimmed by 4 bases and J by 5 bases, leaving 11 bases between them. The protocol was immunoSEQ multiplex PCR, while the TCRdb copy is restricted to in-frame clones and leaves out a portion. The sample consists of 150,000 or so clones, around four fifths of them appearing once. This clonotype originated in a woman between 45 and 60 years old who had recovered from COVID-19. Sample: PBMCs or T cells enriched from blood (not recorded which). The chain is built from TRBV19 and TRBJ2-5; D remains unclear. The CDR3 DNA follows: TGTGCCAGTAGTAAAGGAGTTTCTGAGACCCAGTACTTC. This encodes CASSKGVSETQYF.